Listed below are T cell receptor beta chains from one sample, sequenced in a study of blood T cell repertoires in COVID-19. Profiling relied on immunoSEQ multiplex PCR, and the TCRdb table lists in-frame clones only, not all of them. The data hold about 250,000 clones, with 65% to 85% observed a single time. Sequencing used peripheral blood. The receptors originated from a human donor in a cohort sampled during active COVID-19. The CDR3 runs from the conserved cysteine through the conserved F or W. The order of the fields is CDR3 protein, CDR3 DNA, clone size, V gene, D gene, J gene. A D gene is named only where the DNA matches it firmly. Clone size is given for some rows only: seen once, a few or many times, or a class if the clone is expanded.

cdr3_aa: CATSGQGLRQPQHF; cdr3_nt: TGTGCCACCTCGGGACAGGGGCTAAGACAGCCCCAGCATTTT; clone_size: -; v_call: TRBV15; d_call: TRBD1; j_call: TRBJ1-5
cdr3_aa: CASILKQGAGETQYF; cdr3_nt: TGTGCCAGCATCCTAAAACAGGGGGCAGGAGAGACCCAGTACTTC; clone_size: -; v_call: TRBV5-4; d_call: TRBD1; j_call: TRBJ2-5
cdr3_aa: CASSFPSISQETQYF; cdr3_nt: TGTGCCAGCAGTTTCCCGTCTATCTCCCAAGAGACCCAGTACTTC; clone_size: -; v_call: TRBV11-2; d_call: -; j_call: TRBJ2-5
cdr3_aa: CASNVGAGDEQYF; cdr3_nt: TGTGCCAGCAACGTAGGAGCAGGGGACGAGCAGTACTTC; clone_size: once; v_call: TRBV9; d_call: -; j_call: TRBJ2-7
cdr3_aa: CAWSVRDRRYEQYF; cdr3_nt: TGTGCCTGGAGTGTACGGGACAGAAGGTACGAGCAGTACTTC; clone_size: few; v_call: TRBV30; d_call: TRBD1; j_call: TRBJ2-7
cdr3_aa: CASSLLTSGWDPGDEQYF; cdr3_nt: TGTGCCAGCAGTCTTTTAACTAGCGGGTGGGACCCTGGGGACGAGCAGTACTTC; clone_size: once; v_call: TRBV28; d_call: TRBD2; j_call: TRBJ2-7
cdr3_aa: CASRDRTGSTEAFF; cdr3_nt: TGTGCCAGCAGGGATCGGACAGGGAGCACTGAAGCTTTCTTT; clone_size: few; v_call: TRBV6-4; d_call: TRBD1; j_call: TRBJ1-1
cdr3_aa: CASSIIIMPGGNTEAFF; cdr3_nt: TGTGCCAGTAGTATAATTATAATGCCGGGGGGAAACACTGAAGCTTTCTTT; clone_size: -; v_call: TRBV19; d_call: -; j_call: TRBJ1-1
cdr3_aa: CASRGQNPYEQYF; cdr3_nt: TGTGCCAGCCGAGGACAGAACCCCTACGAGCAGTACTTC; clone_size: -; v_call: TRBV28; d_call: -; j_call: TRBJ2-7
cdr3_aa: CASSLIETGTGSGYTF; cdr3_nt: TGCGCCAGCAGCTTGATAGAGACCGGGACAGGGAGTGGGTACACCTTC; clone_size: -; v_call: TRBV5-1; d_call: TRBD1; j_call: TRBJ1-2
cdr3_aa: CASSVGLAGVDEQFF; cdr3_nt: TGCGCCAGCAGCGTCGGACTAGCGGGGGTGGATGAGCAGTTCTTC; clone_size: -; v_call: TRBV5-1; d_call: TRBD2; j_call: TRBJ2-1
cdr3_aa: CASSLKKGEGETQYF; cdr3_nt: TGCGCCAGCAGCTTGAAGAAGGGGGAGGGTGAGACCCAGTACTTC; clone_size: -; v_call: TRBV5-1; d_call: -; j_call: TRBJ2-5
cdr3_aa: CATSDLGRRLAGGDGELFF; cdr3_nt: TGTGCCACCAGTGATTTGGGCCGTCGGCTAGCGGGAGGGGACGGGGAGCTGTTTTTT; clone_size: few; v_call: TRBV24-1; d_call: TRBD2; j_call: TRBJ2-2
cdr3_aa: CASSDSGQGDQSQHF; cdr3_nt: TGTGCCAGCAGTGACTCCGGACAGGGGGATCAGTCCCAGCATTTT; clone_size: few; v_call: TRBV6-4; d_call: TRBD1; j_call: TRBJ1-5
cdr3_aa: CASTLTSGGGKTQYF; cdr3_nt: TGTGCCAGCACCCTGACTAGCGGGGGAGGGAAGACCCAGTACTTC; clone_size: few; v_call: TRBV2; d_call: TRBD2; j_call: TRBJ2-5
cdr3_aa: CASGLGTGWDSPLHF; cdr3_nt: TGTGCTAGTGGCCTTGGGACAGGGTGGGATTCACCCCTCCACTTT; clone_size: -; v_call: TRBV12-5; d_call: TRBD1; j_call: TRBJ1-6
cdr3_aa: CASSPTGGGQPQHF; cdr3_nt: TGTGCCAGCAGTCCTACAGGGGGCGGTCAGCCCCAGCATTTT; clone_size: -; v_call: TRBV6-5; d_call: TRBD1; j_call: TRBJ1-5
cdr3_aa: CATGTLAGGPNEQYF; cdr3_nt: TGTGCCACCGGGACTCTAGCGGGGGGGCCCAACGAGCAGTACTTC; clone_size: -; v_call: TRBV28; d_call: TRBD2; j_call: TRBJ2-7
cdr3_aa: CATSSVSGEAFF; cdr3_nt: TGTGCCACCAGCAGCGTTTCGGGTGAAGCTTTCTTT; clone_size: -; v_call: TRBV24-1; d_call: -; j_call: TRBJ1-1
cdr3_aa: CSVLQETQYF; cdr3_nt: TGCAGCGTTCTCCAAGAGACCCAGTACTTC; clone_size: -; v_call: TRBV29-1; d_call: -; j_call: TRBJ2-5
cdr3_aa: CASSQTGTSPLHF; cdr3_nt: TGTGCCAGCAGCCAGACAGGGACTTCACCCCTCCACTTT; clone_size: -; v_call: TRBV7-9; d_call: TRBD1; j_call: TRBJ1-6
cdr3_aa: CASSETASRIGVTGELFF; cdr3_nt: TGTGCCAGCAGTGAAACCGCCTCCCGGATCGGGGTGACCGGGGAGCTGTTTTTT; clone_size: once; v_call: TRBV27; d_call: -; j_call: TRBJ2-2
cdr3_aa: CASSKTGGYYNEQFF; cdr3_nt: TGTGCCAGCAGTAAGACAGGGGGCTACTACAATGAGCAGTTCTTC; clone_size: -; v_call: TRBV25-1; d_call: TRBD1; j_call: TRBJ2-1
cdr3_aa: CAWSPTGTSGVLYEQYF; cdr3_nt: TGTGCCTGGAGTCCGACCGGGACTAGCGGGGTTCTCTACGAGCAGTACTTC; clone_size: few; v_call: TRBV30; d_call: TRBD2; j_call: TRBJ2-7
cdr3_aa: CASSLDRVIGELFF; cdr3_nt: TGCGCCAGCAGCTTGGACAGGGTAATCGGGGAGCTGTTTTTT; clone_size: -; v_call: TRBV5-1; d_call: -; j_call: TRBJ2-2
cdr3_aa: CASSSSSGYEKLFF; cdr3_nt: TGTGCCAGCAGCTCCTCTAGTGGGTACGAAAAACTGTTTTTT; clone_size: -; v_call: TRBV7-9; d_call: -; j_call: TRBJ1-4
cdr3_aa: CASSLAEAGELFF; cdr3_nt: TGTGCTAGCAGCTTAGCCGAGGCCGGGGAGCTGTTTTTT; clone_size: -; v_call: TRBV7-7; d_call: -; j_call: TRBJ2-2
cdr3_aa: CASSVGLAGAHTTDTQYF; cdr3_nt: TGTGCCAGCAGCGTTGGACTAGCGGGGGCCCACACCACAGATACGCAGTATTTT; clone_size: once; v_call: TRBV9; d_call: TRBD2; j_call: TRBJ2-3
cdr3_aa: CASSRFSNQPQHF; cdr3_nt: TGTGCCAGCAGTCGGTTTAGCAATCAGCCCCAGCATTTT; clone_size: -; v_call: TRBV2; d_call: -; j_call: TRBJ1-5
cdr3_aa: CASSSVGRHNEQFF; cdr3_nt: TGTGCCAGTAGTAGTGTGGGGCGGCACAATGAGCAGTTCTTC; clone_size: -; v_call: TRBV19; d_call: -; j_call: TRBJ2-1
cdr3_aa: CASSPDSDGQPQHF; cdr3_nt: TGTGCCAGCAGCCCCGACAGTGACGGACAGCCCCAGCATTTT; clone_size: -; v_call: TRBV2; d_call: -; j_call: TRBJ1-5
cdr3_aa: CASSLGGGRGGTDTQYF; cdr3_nt: TGTGCCAGCAGCTTAGGCGGAGGCCGGGGGGGCACAGATACGCAGTATTTT; clone_size: -; v_call: TRBV7-6; d_call: TRBD2; j_call: TRBJ2-3
cdr3_aa: CASSLPSGYEQYF; cdr3_nt: TGTGCCAGCAGCTTACCTAGCGGCTACGAGCAGTACTTC; clone_size: once; v_call: TRBV7-9; d_call: TRBD2; j_call: TRBJ2-7
cdr3_aa: CASSYTGATNTGELFF; cdr3_nt: TGCGCCAGCAGTTATACAGGGGCTACGAACACCGGGGAGCTGTTTTTT; clone_size: -; v_call: TRBV5-1; d_call: TRBD1; j_call: TRBJ2-2
cdr3_aa: CASSPGRGSGNTIYF; cdr3_nt: TGTGCCAGCAGCCCTGGGAGGGGTTCAGGAAACACCATATATTTT; clone_size: -; v_call: TRBV28; d_call: -; j_call: TRBJ1-3
cdr3_aa: CASSPRQGINTQYF; cdr3_nt: TGTGCCAGTAGTCCCCGCCAGGGGATAAATACGCAGTATTTT; clone_size: -; v_call: TRBV19; d_call: -; j_call: TRBJ2-3
cdr3_aa: CASSIQGARTGELFF; cdr3_nt: TGTGCCAGTAGTATCCAGGGGGCGCGTACCGGGGAGCTGTTTTTT; clone_size: -; v_call: TRBV19; d_call: TRBD1; j_call: TRBJ2-2
cdr3_aa: CASSEKGMGRIGNQPQHF; cdr3_nt: TGTGCCAGCAGTGAAAAGGGTATGGGGAGGATTGGCAATCAGCCCCAGCATTTT; clone_size: -; v_call: TRBV6-1; d_call: -; j_call: TRBJ1-5
cdr3_aa: CASSFLGQQQFF; cdr3_nt: TGTGCCAGCAGCTTCCTCGGACAGCAGCAGTTCTTC; clone_size: -; v_call: TRBV11-3; d_call: -; j_call: TRBJ2-1
cdr3_aa: CASSEILAGGYTF; cdr3_nt: TGTGCCAGCAGTGAAATCCTGGCGGGTGGCTACACCTTC; clone_size: -; v_call: TRBV6-1; d_call: -; j_call: TRBJ1-2
cdr3_aa: CASSQSAGTEAFF; cdr3_nt: TGTGCCAGCAGCCAATCCGCAGGGACTGAAGCTTTCTTT; clone_size: -; v_call: TRBV3-1/TRBV3-2; d_call: -; j_call: TRBJ1-1
cdr3_aa: CASSPQSYEQYF; cdr3_nt: TGTGCCAGCAGTCCACAGTCCTACGAGCAGTACTTC; clone_size: -; v_call: TRBV12-3/TRBV12-4; d_call: -; j_call: TRBJ2-7
cdr3_aa: CASSQGLAGVSGELFF; cdr3_nt: TGTGCCAGCAGCCAAGGACTAGCGGGAGTCTCCGGGGAGCTGTTTTTT; clone_size: -; v_call: TRBV3-1/TRBV3-2; d_call: TRBD2; j_call: TRBJ2-2
cdr3_aa: CASSQVQTFLAKNIQYF; cdr3_nt: TGCGCCAGCAGCCAAGTCCAGACTTTTCTAGCCAAAAACATTCAGTACTTC; clone_size: -; v_call: TRBV4-1; d_call: -; j_call: TRBJ2-4
cdr3_aa: CASRPGHPATEAFF; cdr3_nt: TGTGCCAGCAGACCGGGACACCCGGCAACTGAAGCTTTCTTT; clone_size: -; v_call: TRBV6-5; d_call: -; j_call: TRBJ1-1
cdr3_aa: CASLGGATYEQYF; cdr3_nt: TGTGCCAGTTTGGGTGGGGCCACCTACGAGCAGTACTTC; clone_size: -; v_call: TRBV28; d_call: -; j_call: TRBJ2-7
cdr3_aa: CASSPLRGQDTQYF; cdr3_nt: TGTGCCAGCTCACCACTCAGGGGGCAAGATACGCAGTATTTT; clone_size: -; v_call: TRBV18; d_call: TRBD1; j_call: TRBJ2-3
cdr3_aa: CASSAPGPGGELFF; cdr3_nt: TGTGCCAGCAGCGCCCCGGGTCCTGGAGGGGAGCTGTTTTTT; clone_size: once; v_call: TRBV11-3; d_call: -; j_call: TRBJ2-2
cdr3_aa: CASSLTGVDNQPQHF; cdr3_nt: TGTGCCAGCAGTCTCACAGGGGTCGACAATCAGCCCCAGCATTTT; clone_size: -; v_call: TRBV28; d_call: TRBD1; j_call: TRBJ1-5
cdr3_aa: CASSEARGGRAEQYF; cdr3_nt: TGTGCCAGCAGTGAAGCGAGGGGGGGGCGCGCCGAGCAGTACTTC; clone_size: -; v_call: TRBV2; d_call: -; j_call: TRBJ2-7
cdr3_aa: CASSLGTVESDGYTF; cdr3_nt: TGTGCCAGCAGCCTCGGGACAGTGGAATCCGATGGCTACACCTTC; clone_size: -; v_call: TRBV6-5; d_call: TRBD1; j_call: TRBJ1-2
cdr3_aa: CSVEPGFYGYTF; cdr3_nt: TGCAGCGTTGAACCAGGGTTCTATGGCTACACCTTC; clone_size: -; v_call: TRBV29-1; d_call: -; j_call: TRBJ1-2
cdr3_aa: CASSRTGPNEQFF; cdr3_nt: TGTGCCAGCAGTCGGACAGGGCCGAATGAGCAGTTCTTC; clone_size: -; v_call: TRBV6-5; d_call: TRBD1; j_call: TRBJ2-1
cdr3_aa: CASSGVAGGRYNEQFF; cdr3_nt: TGTGCCAGCAGCGGAGTAGCGGGGGGCCGTTACAATGAGCAGTTCTTC; clone_size: -; v_call: TRBV5-5; d_call: TRBD2; j_call: TRBJ2-1
cdr3_aa: CASSWRAGGETQYF; cdr3_nt: TGCGCCAGCAGCTGGCGCGCAGGGGGTGAGACCCAGTACTTC; clone_size: -; v_call: TRBV5-1; d_call: TRBD1; j_call: TRBJ2-5